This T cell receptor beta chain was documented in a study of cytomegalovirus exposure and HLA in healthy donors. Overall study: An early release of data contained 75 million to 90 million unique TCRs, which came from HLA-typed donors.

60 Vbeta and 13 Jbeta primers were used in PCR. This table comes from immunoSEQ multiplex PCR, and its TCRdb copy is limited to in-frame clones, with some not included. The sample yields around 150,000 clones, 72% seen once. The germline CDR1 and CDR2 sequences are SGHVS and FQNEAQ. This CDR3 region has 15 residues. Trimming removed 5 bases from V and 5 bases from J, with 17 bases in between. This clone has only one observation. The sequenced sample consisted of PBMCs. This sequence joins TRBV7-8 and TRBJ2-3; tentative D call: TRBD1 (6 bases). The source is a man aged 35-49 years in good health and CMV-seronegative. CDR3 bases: TGTGCCAGCAGCATCACGGGACATCGTGAAGATACGCAGTATTTT. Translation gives CASSITGHREDTQYF.